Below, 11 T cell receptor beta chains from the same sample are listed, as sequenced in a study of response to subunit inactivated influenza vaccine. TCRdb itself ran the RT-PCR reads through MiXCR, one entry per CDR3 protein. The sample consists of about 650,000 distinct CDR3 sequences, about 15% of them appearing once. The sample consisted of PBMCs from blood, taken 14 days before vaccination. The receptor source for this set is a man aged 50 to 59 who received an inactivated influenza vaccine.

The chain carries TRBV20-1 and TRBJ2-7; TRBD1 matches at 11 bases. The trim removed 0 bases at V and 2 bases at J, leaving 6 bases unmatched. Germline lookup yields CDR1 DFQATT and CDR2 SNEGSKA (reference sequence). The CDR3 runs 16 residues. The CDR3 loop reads CSARDPGTGGAYEQYF. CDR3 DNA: TGCAGTGCTAGAGATCCCGGGACAGGGGGAGCCTACGAGCAGTACTTC.

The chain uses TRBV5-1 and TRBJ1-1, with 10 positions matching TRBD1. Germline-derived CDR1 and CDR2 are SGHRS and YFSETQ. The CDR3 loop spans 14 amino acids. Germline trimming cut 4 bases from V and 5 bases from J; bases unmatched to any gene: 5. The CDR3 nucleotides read TGCGCCAGCAGCATGACAGGGGGCGGGACTGAAGCTTTCTTT. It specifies CASSMTGGGTEAFF. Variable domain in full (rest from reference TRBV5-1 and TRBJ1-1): KAGVTQTPRYLIKTRGQQVTLSCSPISGHRSVSWYQQTPGQGLQFLFEYFSETQRNKGNFPGRFSGRQFSNSRSEMNVSTLELGDSALYLCASSMTGGGTEAFFGQGTRLTVV.

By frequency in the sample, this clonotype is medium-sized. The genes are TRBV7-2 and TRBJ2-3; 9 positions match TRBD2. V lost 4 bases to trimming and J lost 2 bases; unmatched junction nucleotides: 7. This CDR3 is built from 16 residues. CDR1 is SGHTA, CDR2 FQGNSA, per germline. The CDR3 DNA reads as TGTGCCAGCAGCTGGGGACTAGCAGGGTCCACAGATACGCAGTATTTT. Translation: CASSWGLAGSTDTQYF.

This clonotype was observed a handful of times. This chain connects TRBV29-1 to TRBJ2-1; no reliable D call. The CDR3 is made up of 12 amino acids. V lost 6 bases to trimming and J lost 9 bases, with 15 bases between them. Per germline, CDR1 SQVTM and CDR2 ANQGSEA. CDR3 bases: TGCAGCGTCGGGCCTCGGGTAGGTGAGCAGTTCTTC. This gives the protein CSVGPRVGEQFF.

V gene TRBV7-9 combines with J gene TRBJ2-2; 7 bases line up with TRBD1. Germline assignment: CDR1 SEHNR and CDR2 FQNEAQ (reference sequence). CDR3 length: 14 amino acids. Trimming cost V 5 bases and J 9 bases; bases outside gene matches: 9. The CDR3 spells CASSRDRFSWELFF. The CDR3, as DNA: TGTGCCAGCAGCCGGGACAGATTTTCTTGGGAGCTGTTTTTT.

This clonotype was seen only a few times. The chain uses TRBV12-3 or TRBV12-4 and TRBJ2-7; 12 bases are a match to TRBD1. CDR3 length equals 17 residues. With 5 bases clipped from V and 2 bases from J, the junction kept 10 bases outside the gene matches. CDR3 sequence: CASSGTGTGGFPYEQYF. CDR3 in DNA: TGTGCCAGCAGTGGTACCGGGACAGGGGGCTTTCCCTACGAGCAGTACTTC.

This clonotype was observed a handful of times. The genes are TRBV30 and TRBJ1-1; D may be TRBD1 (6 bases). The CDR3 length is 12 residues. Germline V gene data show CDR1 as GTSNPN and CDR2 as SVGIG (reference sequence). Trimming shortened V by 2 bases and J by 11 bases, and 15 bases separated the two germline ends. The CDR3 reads CAWSLAGVAAFF. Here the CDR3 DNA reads TGTGCCTGGAGTCTAGCAGGGGTCGCGGCTTTCTTT.

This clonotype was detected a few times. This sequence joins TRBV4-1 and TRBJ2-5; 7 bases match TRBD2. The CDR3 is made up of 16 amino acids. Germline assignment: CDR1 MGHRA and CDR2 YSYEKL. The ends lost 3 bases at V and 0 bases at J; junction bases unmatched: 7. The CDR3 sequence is CASSHPGRADQETQYF. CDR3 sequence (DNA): TGCGCCAGCAGCCACCCAGGGAGGGCGGACCAAGAGACCCAGTACTTC.

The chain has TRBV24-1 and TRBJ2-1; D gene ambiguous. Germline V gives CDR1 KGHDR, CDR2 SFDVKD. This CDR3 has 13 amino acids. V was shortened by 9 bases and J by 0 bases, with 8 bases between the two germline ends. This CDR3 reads CATRKSSYNEQFF. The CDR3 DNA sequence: TGTGCCACCCGCAAGTCCTCCTACAATGAGCAGTTCTTC.

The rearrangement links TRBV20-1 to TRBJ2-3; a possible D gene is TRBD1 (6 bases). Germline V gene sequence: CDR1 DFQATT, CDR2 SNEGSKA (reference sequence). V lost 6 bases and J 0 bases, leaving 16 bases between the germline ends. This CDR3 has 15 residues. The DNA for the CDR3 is TGCAGTGCACAGAAGGGGGTCGGGAGCACAGATACGCAGTATTTT. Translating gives CSAQKGVGSTDTQYF.

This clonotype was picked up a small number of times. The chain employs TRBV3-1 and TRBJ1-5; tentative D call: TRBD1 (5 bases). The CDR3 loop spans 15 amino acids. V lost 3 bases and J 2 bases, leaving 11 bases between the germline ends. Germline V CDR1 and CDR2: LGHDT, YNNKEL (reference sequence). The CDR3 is CASSQGVVGNQPQHF. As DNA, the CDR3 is TGTGCCAGCAGCCAGGGGGTCGTCGGCAATCAGCCCCAGCATTTT.